This entry lists 17 T cell receptor beta chains sequenced from one sample in a study of regulatory T cells in long-lasting Graves disease. This sample's time point: newly diagnosed GD, antithyroid drugs for less than 3 months. Researchers made the TCR library from RNA that was extracted from PBMCs. CDR3 regions were amplified by Arm-PCR using iRepertoire HTBI primers to build TCR beta libraries. Via MiXCR, TCRdb re-called the multiplex PCR reads, giving one row per CDR3 protein. The table includes approximately 540,000 distinct CDR3 sequences, more than 10% detected once. The same sample was also studied in work on T cells in Graves' hyperthyroidism and ophthalmopathy.

This material consisted of peripheral blood mononuclear cells (PBMCs), taken at new diagnosis, from a patient treated with antithyroid drugs. The origin of the receptors is a woman in her 30s with Graves disease.

Concerning this clonotype: A much larger clone differs by one base, so this may be a read error. The chain couples TRBV12-3 or TRBV12-4 to TRBJ1-2; D possibly corresponds to TRBD1 (6 bases). The CDR3 extends over 12 amino acids. Trimming took off 4 bases at V and 5 bases at J, with 8 bases between the two ends. DNA for the CDR3: TGTGCCAGCAGTTCTGGACAGTATGGCTACACCTTC. Translated: CASSSGQYGYTF.

This chain connects TRBV12-3 or TRBV12-4 to TRBJ2-3; a weak D match, TRBD1 (5 bases). The CDR3 totals 15 residues. V lost 4 bases to trimming and J lost 0 bases, with 11 bases between them. The CDR3 region has the DNA TGTGCCAGCAGTTCGACAGCCAGTAGCACAGATACGCAGTATTTT. Its translation: CASSSTASSTDTQYF.

In this sample, this clonotype turned up many times. The chain couples TRBV12-3 or TRBV12-4 to TRBJ2-5, with 8 positions matching TRBD1. With V trimmed by 2 bases and J by 4 bases, 12 bases remained unmatched. The CDR3 runs 17 residues. The CDR3 spells CASSLYIGTGFVETQYF. In DNA, the CDR3 is TGTGCCAGCAGTTTATACATCGGGACAGGCTTTGTAGAGACCCAGTACTTC.

Here the CDR3 reads CASSLQGGAYEQYF. DNA for the CDR3: TGTGCCAGCAGTCTGCAGGGTGGGGCCTACGAGCAGTACTTC. The genes are TRBV28 and TRBJ2-7, with D tentatively TRBD1 (5 bases). Trimming removed 5 bases from V and 2 bases from J, with 13 bases in between. The CDR3 has 14 amino acids. Looked up from germline, CDR1 is MDHEN and CDR2 is SYDVKM.

J is TRBJ1-2 and V is TRBV7-3; D remains unclear. Germline V gene lookup returns CDR1 SGHTA and CDR2 FQGTGA. V gave up 2 bases and J gave up 3 bases, with 13 bases separating them. The CDR3 is 15 residues long. CDR3 DNA sequence: TGTGCCAGCAGCTTAGTTCCGGTAATGGACTATGGCTACACCTTC. It yields the protein CASSLVPVMDYGYTF.

This clonotype was counted ten times or more. CDR3 DNA: TGCAGCGCATCGGGACAGGTGAACACTGAAGCTTTCTTT. It specifies CSASGQVNTEAFF. V gene TRBV29-1 combines with J gene TRBJ1-1; 8 bases align to TRBD1. J was trimmed by 0 bases and V by 7 bases; bases with no gene match: 4. The length of the CDR3 is 13 residues. The germline CDR1 and CDR2 sequences are SQVTM and ANQGSEA.

The chain carries TRBV9 and TRBJ2-7, with TRBD2 matching 8 bases. V shed 0 bases and J 3 bases; nucleotides not matched to a gene: 5. Germline V gene sequence: CDR1 SGDLS, CDR2 YYNGEE. The CDR3 sequence is 15 residues long. Here the CDR3 DNA reads TGTGCCAGCAGCGTAGAGGGTGCGGGAGGCTACGAGCAGTACTTC. Its protein product is CASSVEGAGGYEQYF.

This clonotype has only a few counts. The chain recombines TRBV7-9 with TRBJ2-4, with 12 bases lining up with TRBD1. Trimming at V came to 3 bases and at J to 7 bases, leaving 4 bases not matched to a gene. Germline CDR1 and CDR2: SEHNR and FQNEAQ (reference sequence). The CDR3 is 15 residues long. This CDR3 is CASSLGTGGPNIQYF. The CDR3 DNA reads as TGTGCCAGCAGCTTGGGGACAGGGGGCCCGAACATTCAGTACTTC.

In its sample, this clonotype was seen many times. The chain employs TRBV27 and TRBJ2-7; D may correspond to TRBD1 or TRBD2 (7 bases each). The V and J ends lost 4 bases and 5 bases respectively, with 21 bases between them. Germline CDR1 reads MNHEY; CDR2 reads SMNVEV (reference sequence). The CDR3 runs 16 residues. In DNA, the CDR3 is TGTGCCAGCAGTTCGGTGGGGTGGCAGGGGGGGAACGAGCAGTACTTC. As protein: CASSSVGWQGGNEQYF.

This chain connects TRBV30 to TRBJ1-5, with 8 bases aligning to TRBD1. J gave up 8 bases and V 3 bases, and 9 bases lay outside the gene matches. CDR1 and CDR2 from the germline V gene are GTSNPN and SVGIG (reference sequence). The CDR3 is 14 residues long. The CDR3 DNA is TGTGCCTGGAGCTTTGGACAGGGAGGGGAGCCCCAGCATTTT. This encodes CAWSFGQGGEPQHF. The entire variable domain, with the rest obtained from reference TRBV30 and TRBJ1-5, is as follows: SQTIHQWPATLVQPVGSPLSLECTVEGTSNPNLYWYRQAAGRGLQLLFYSVGIGQISSEVPQNLSASRPQDRQFILSSKKLLLSDSGFYLCAWSFGQGGEPQHFGDGTRLSIL.

There are many counts of this clonotype. The chain employs TRBV6-1 and TRBJ2-5; no firm D call. V was clipped by 6 bases and J by 0 bases, with 11 bases between them. The V gene's germline CDR1 is MNHNS and CDR2 SASEGT. The CDR3 spans 14 residues. The CDR3 region has the DNA TGTGCCAGCAGAAGCCGACGGGACCAAGAGACCCAGTACTTC. This encodes CASRSRRDQETQYF.

Remarks on this clonotype: This sequence is one base from a far larger clone and is likely a read error. The V gene is TRBV7-2, the J gene TRBJ2-7, with a possible D match to TRBD1 (6 bases). The germline CDR1 and CDR2 sequences are SGHTA and FQGNSA. This CDR3 is 15 amino acids long. Trimming cost V 5 bases and J 7 bases, with 21 bases left between them. The CDR3 protein is CASSLRQVVGNEQYF. The DNA for the CDR3 is TGTGCCAGCAGCCTACGACAGGTTGTGGGCAATGAGCAGTACTTC.

This clonotype was observed many times. The gene calls are TRBV7-2 and TRBJ1-1; D uncertain. Trimming stripped 0 bases from V and 1 base from J, with 9 bases between. Germline CDR1 reads SGHTA; CDR2 reads FQGNSA. The CDR3 extends over 15 amino acids. In nucleotides, the CDR3 is TGTGCCAGCAGCTTAGCAAAGGTTCCGAACACTGAAGCTTTCTTT. Translated: CASSLAKVPNTEAFF.

Notes on this clonotype: With a much larger clone just one base away, this may be a read error. This chain joins TRBV28 and TRBJ1-5; D gene ambiguous. Per germline, CDR1 MDHEN and CDR2 SYDVKM. V lost 7 bases and J lost 4, with 8 bases in between. This CDR3 is built from 12 residues. CDR3 DNA: TGTGCCAGCATCCGAGGGAATCAGCCCCAGCATTTT. This encodes CASIRGNQPQHF.

This clonotype showed up many times. V is TRBV11-2 and J is TRBJ2-7, with 12 bases lining up with TRBD1. CDR1 and CDR2 (germline): SGHAT, FQNNGV. There are 15 residues in the CDR3. Trimming removed 5 bases from V and 0 bases from J; junction bases left unmatched: 2. The CDR3 coding sequence is TGTGCCAGCAGCCGGGACAGGGGGCCCTCCTACGAGCAGTACTTC. It is translated as CASSRDRGPSYEQYF.

Worth noting for this clonotype: A read error is likely here: a far larger clone is one base away. The chain is built from TRBV6-9 and TRBJ1-5; D possibly corresponds to TRBD1 (6 bases). Germline loops: CDR1 MNHGY, CDR2 SVAAGI. CDR3 size: 15 residues. With 3 bases removed from V and 2 bases from J, the gap between germline ends came to 11 bases. This CDR3 is CASSYGGAGNQPQHF. As DNA, the CDR3 is TGTGCCAGCAGTTACGGGGGGGCCGGCAATCAGCCCCAGCATTTT.

The V and J genes are TRBV4-1 and TRBJ1-5; 8 bases are a match to TRBD1. Trimming took 0 bases from V and 3 from J; bases not matched to a gene: 16. From germline, CDR1 is MGHRA and CDR2 YSYEKL. The CDR3 runs to 20 residues. The CDR3 sequence is CASSQDPFDRGALYNQPQHF. The CDR3 region has the DNA TGCGCCAGCAGCCAAGACCCCTTCGACAGGGGTGCCCTTTACAATCAGCCCCAGCATTTT.